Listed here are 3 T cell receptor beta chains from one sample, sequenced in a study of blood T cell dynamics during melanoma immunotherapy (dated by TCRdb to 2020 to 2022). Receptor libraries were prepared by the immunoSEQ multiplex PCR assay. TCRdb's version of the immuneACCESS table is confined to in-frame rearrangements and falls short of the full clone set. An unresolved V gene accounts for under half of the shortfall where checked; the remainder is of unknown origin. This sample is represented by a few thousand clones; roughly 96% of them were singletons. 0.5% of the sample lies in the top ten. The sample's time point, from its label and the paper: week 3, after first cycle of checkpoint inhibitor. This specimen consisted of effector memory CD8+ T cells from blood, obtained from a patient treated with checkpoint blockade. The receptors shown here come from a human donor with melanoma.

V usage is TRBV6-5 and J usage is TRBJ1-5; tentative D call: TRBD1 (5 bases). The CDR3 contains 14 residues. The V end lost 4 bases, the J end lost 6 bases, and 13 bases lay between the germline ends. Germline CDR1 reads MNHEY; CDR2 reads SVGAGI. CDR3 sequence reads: CASSSRDRFQPQHF. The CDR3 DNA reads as TGTGCCAGCAGTTCCCGGGACCGGTTTCAGCCCCAGCATTTT.

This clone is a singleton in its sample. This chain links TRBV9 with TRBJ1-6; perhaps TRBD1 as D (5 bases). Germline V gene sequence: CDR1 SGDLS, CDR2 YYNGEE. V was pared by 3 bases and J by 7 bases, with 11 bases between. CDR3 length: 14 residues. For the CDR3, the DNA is TGTGCCAGCAGCGCCCGGGACGGGAATTCACCCCTCCACTTT. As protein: CASSARDGNSPLHF.

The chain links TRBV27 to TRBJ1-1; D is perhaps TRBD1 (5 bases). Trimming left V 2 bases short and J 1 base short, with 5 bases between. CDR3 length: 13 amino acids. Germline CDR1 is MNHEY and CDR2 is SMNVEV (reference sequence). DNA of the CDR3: TGTGCCAGCAGTTTAGACAGGAACACTGAAGCTTTCTTT. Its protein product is CASSLDRNTEAFF.